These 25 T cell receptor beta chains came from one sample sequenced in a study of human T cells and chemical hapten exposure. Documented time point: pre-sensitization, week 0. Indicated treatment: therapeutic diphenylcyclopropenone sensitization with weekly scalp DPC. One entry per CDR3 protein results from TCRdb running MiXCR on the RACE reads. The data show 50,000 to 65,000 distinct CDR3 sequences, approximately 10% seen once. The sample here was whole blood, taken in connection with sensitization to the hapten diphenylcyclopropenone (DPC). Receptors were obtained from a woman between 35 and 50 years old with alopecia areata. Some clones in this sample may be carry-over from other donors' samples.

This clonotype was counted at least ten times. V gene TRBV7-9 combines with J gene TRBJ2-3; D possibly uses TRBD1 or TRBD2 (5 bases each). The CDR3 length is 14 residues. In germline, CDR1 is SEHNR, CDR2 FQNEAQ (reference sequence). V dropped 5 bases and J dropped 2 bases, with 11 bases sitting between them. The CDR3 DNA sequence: TGTGCCAGCAGCCTGGGGGTAACCACAGATACGCAGTATTTT. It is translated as CASSLGVTTDTQYF.

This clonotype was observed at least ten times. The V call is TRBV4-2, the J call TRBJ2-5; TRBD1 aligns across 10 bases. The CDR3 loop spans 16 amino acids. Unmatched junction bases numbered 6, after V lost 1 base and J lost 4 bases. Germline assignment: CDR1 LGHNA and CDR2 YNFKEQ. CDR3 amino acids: CASSQARDRGRETQYF. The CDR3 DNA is TGTGCCAGCAGCCAAGCTCGGGACAGGGGACGAGAGACCCAGTACTTC.

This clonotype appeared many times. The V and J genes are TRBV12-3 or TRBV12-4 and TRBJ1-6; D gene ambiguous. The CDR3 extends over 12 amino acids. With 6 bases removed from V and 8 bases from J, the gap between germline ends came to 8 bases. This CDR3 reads CASSPRDSPLHF. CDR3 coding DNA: TGTGCCAGCAGCCCACGGGATTCACCCCTCCACTTT.

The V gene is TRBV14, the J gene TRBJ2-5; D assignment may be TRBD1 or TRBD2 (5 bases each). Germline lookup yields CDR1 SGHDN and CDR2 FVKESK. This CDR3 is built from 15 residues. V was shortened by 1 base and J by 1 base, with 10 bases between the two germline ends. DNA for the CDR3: TGTGCCAGCAGCCAAGCTCGGGGCCCCCAAGAGACCCAGTACTTC. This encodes CASSQARGPQETQYF.

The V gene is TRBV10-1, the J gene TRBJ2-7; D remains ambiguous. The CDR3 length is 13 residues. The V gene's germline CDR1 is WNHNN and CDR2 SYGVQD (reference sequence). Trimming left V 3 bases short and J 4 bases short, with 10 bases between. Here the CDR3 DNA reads TGCGCCAGCAGTGACCCAAGGGATTACGAGCAGTACTTC. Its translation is CASSDPRDYEQYF.

The CDR3 DNA sequence: TGTGCCAGCAAGGGGGCACGGGCCGGCTCCTATAATTCACCCCTCCACTTT. Protein product: CASKGARAGSYNSPLHF. The chain carries TRBV28 and TRBJ1-6; 7 bases are a match to TRBD1. V lost 7 bases and J lost 0; bases outside the gene matches: 9. Germline-derived CDR1 and CDR2 are MDHEN and SYDVKM. The CDR3 spans 17 residues.

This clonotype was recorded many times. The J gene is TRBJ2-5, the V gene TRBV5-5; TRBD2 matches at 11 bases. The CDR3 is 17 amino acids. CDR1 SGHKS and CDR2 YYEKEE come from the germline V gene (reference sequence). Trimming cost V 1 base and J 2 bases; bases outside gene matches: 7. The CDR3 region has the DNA TGTGCCAGCAGCTTGAGTCTAGCGGGAGGAAGGCAAGAGACCCAGTACTTC. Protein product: CASSLSLAGGRQETQYF.

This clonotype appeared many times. The CDR3, as DNA: TGTGCCAGCAGACACACAGGGCTTGACGGGGAGCTGTTTTTT. Translating it yields CASRHTGLDGELFF. The rearrangement links TRBV14 to TRBJ2-2, with D possibly TRBD1 on 6 matching bases. The CDR3 runs 14 residues. Germline CDR1 SGHDN, CDR2 FVKESK. With 6 bases removed from V and 7 bases from J, the gap between germline ends came to 15 bases.

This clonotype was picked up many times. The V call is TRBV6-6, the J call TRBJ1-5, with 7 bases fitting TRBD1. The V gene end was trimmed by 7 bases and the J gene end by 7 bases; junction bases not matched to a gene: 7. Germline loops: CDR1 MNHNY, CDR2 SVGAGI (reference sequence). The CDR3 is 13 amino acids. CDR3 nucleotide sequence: TGTGCCAGCAAGGTCAGGGGGTACCAGCCCCAGCATTTT. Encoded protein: CASKVRGYQPQHF.

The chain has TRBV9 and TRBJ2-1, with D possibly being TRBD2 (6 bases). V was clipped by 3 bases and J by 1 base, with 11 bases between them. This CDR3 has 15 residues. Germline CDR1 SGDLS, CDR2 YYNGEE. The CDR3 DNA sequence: TGTGCCAGCAGCGGGGGACTCCCATCCTACAATGAGCAGTTCTTC. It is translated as CASSGGLPSYNEQFF.

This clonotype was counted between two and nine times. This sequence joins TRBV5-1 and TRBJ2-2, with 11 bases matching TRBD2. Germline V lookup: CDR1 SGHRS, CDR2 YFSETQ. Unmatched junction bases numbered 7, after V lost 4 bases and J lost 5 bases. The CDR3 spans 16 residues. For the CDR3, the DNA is TGCGCCAGCAGCCATAGCGGGAGGGCCTGGACCGGGGAGCTGTTTTTT. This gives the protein CASSHSGRAWTGELFF.

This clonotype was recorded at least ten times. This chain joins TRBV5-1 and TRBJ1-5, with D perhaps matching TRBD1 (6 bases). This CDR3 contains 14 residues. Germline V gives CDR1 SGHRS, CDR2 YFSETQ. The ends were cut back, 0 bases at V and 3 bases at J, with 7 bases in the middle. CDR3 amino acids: CASSLGGANQPQHF. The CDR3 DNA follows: TGCGCCAGCAGCTTGGGGGGGGCCAATCAGCCCCAGCATTTT. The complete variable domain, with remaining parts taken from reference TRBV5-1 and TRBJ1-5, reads KAGVTQTPRYLIKTRGQQVTLSCSPISGHRSVSWYQQTPGQGLQFLFEYFSETQRNKGNFPGRFSGRQFSNSRSEMNVSTLELGDSALYLCASSLGGANQPQHFGDGTRLSIL.

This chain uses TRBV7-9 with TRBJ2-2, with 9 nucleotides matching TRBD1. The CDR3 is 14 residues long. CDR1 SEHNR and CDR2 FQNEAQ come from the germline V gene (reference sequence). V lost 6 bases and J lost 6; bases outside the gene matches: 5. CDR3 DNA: TGTGCCAGCAGAAGGGACAGGGTGGCCGGGGAGCTGTTTTTT. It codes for CASRRDRVAGELFF. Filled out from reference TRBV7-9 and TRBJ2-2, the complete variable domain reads DTGVSQNPRHKITKRGQNVTFRCDPISEHNRLYWYRQTLGQGPEFLTYFQNEAQLEKSRLLSDRFSAERPKGSFSTLEIQRTEQGDSAMYLCASRRDRVAGELFFGEGSRLTVL.

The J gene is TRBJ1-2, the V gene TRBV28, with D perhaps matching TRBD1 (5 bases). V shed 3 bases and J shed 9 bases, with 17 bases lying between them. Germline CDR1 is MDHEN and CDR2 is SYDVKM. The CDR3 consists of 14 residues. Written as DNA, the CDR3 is TGTGCCAGCAGTTTGTTGGGGACCGACACGAGCTACACCTTC. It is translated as CASSLLGTDTSYTF.

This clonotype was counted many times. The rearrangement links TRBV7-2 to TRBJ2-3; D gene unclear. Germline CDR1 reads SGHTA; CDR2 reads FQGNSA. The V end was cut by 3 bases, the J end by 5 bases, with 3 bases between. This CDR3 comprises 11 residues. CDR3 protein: CASSFGDTQYF. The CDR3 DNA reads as TGTGCCAGCAGCTTTGGAGATACGCAGTATTTT.

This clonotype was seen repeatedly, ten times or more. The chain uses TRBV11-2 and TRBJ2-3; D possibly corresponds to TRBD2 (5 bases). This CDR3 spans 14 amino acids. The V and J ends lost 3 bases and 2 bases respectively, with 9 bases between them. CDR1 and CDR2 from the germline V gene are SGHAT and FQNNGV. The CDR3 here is CASSFAGTTDTQYF. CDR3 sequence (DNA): TGTGCCAGCAGCTTCGCGGGCACCACAGATACGCAGTATTTT.

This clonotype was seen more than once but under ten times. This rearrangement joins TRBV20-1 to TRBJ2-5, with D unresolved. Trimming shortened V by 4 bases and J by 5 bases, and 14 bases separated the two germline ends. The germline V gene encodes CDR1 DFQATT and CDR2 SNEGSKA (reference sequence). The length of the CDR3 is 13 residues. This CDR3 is CSAIDRHGETQYF. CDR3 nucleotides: TGCAGTGCTATTGATCGGCACGGGGAGACCCAGTACTTC.

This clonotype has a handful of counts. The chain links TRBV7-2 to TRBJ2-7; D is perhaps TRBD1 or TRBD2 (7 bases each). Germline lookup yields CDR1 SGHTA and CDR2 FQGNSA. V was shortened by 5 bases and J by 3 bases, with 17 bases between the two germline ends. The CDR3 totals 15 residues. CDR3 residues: CASSPDRTRYYEQYF. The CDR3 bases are TGTGCCAGCAGCCCGGACAGGACTAGATACTACGAGCAGTACTTC.

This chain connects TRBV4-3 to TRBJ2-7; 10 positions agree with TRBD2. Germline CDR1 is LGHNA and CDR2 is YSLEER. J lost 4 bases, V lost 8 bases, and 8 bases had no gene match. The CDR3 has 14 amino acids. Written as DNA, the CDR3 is TGCGCCAGCTGGAGCGGGGGGGCTCGGTACGAGCAGTACTTC. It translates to CASWSGGARYEQYF.

The CDR3 coding sequence is TGTGCCAGCAGCCCAAGACAGTACTACGAGCAGTACTTC. Encoded protein: CASSPRQYYEQYF. This chain links TRBV7-9 with TRBJ2-7, with a tentative D call TRBD1 (5 bases). In germline, CDR1 is SEHNR, CDR2 FQNEAQ (reference sequence). This CDR3 is 13 amino acids long. V was shortened by 5 bases and J by 3 bases, with 11 bases between the two germline ends. Drawing the rest from reference TRBV7-9 and TRBJ2-7, the complete variable domain is DTGVSQNPRHKITKRGQNVTFRCDPISEHNRLYWYRQTLGQGPEFLTYFQNEAQLEKSRLLSDRFSAERPKGSFSTLEIQRTEQGDSAMYLCASSPRQYYEQYFGPGTRLTVT.

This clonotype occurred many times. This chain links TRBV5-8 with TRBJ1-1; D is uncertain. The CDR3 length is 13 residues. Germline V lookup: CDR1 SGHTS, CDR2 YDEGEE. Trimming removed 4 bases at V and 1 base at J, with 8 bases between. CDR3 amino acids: CASSRLPNTEAFF. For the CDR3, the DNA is TGTGCCAGCAGCCGCCTGCCGAACACTGAAGCTTTCTTT.

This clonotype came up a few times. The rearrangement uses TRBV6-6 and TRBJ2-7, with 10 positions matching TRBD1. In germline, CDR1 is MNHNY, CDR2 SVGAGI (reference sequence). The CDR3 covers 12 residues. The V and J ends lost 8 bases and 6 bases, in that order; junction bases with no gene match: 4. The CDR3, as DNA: TGTGCCAGCCGGGACAGGGGATCCGAGCAGTACTTC. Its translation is CASRDRGSEQYF.

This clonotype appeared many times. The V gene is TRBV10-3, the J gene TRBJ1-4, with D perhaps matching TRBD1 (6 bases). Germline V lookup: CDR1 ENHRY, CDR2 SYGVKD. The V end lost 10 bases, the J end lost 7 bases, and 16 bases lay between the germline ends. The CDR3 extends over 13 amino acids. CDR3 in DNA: TGTGCCACCAAACTACAGGGAGGTGAAAAACTGTTTTTT. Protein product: CATKLQGGEKLFF.

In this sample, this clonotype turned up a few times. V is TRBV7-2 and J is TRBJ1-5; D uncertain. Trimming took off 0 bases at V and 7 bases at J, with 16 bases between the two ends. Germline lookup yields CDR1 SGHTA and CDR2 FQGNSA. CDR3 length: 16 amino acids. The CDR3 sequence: CASSLAAGALGQPQHF. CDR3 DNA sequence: TGTGCCAGCAGCTTAGCGGCTGGTGCGCTGGGGCAGCCCCAGCATTTT.

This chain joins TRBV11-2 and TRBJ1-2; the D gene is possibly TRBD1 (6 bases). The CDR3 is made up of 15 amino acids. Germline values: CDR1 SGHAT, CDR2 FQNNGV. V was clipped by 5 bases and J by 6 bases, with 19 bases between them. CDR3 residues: CASSRSQGQVDGYTF. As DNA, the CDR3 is TGTGCCAGCAGCCGTTCACAGGGCCAAGTCGATGGCTACACCTTC.